Shown below are 5 T cell receptor beta chains from a single sample sequenced in a study of CD8 T cells in Susac syndrome. RNA was extracted with the RNeasy kit, and a quantity of about 0.45 to 1 ug was reverse transcribed using random hexamers. TCRdb independently ran MiXCR on the immunoSEQ multiplex PCR reads; one entry per CDR3 protein. Among some 300,000 distinct CDR3 sequences listed, over 75% were seen once. Material: CD8+ T cells from PBMCs. The receptors stem from a human donor with multiple sclerosis.

The genes are TRBV9 and TRBJ2-5; 9 bases are shared with TRBD2. CDR1 and CDR2 (germline): SGDLS, YYNGEE. CDR3 length: 19 residues. V lost 4 bases, J lost 5 bases, and 21 bases stayed unmatched. CDR3 protein: CASSPPRASSGSKWETQYF. The CDR3 DNA is TGTGCCAGCAGCCCCCCTCGGGCGAGTAGCGGGAGTAAATGGGAGACCCAGTACTTC.

V is TRBV7-6 and J is TRBJ1-1; D gene unclear. The germline V gene has CDR1 SGHVS and CDR2 FNYEAQ. The CDR3 covers 16 residues. V was pared by 1 base and J by 0 bases, with 12 bases between. For the CDR3, the DNA is TGTGCCAGCAGCTTAGAGTACGGGGTGATGAACACTGAAGCTTTCTTT. Protein: CASSLEYGVMNTEAFF.

This clonotype was seen a single time. The genes are TRBV4-1 and TRBJ2-1; TRBD2 agrees at 14 bases. Germline-derived CDR1 and CDR2 are MGHRA and YSYEKL. The trim removed 0 bases at V and 7 bases at J, leaving 5 bases unmatched. The CDR3 runs 17 residues. CDR3 sequence reads: CASSQELGTSGSNEQFF. DNA of the CDR3: TGCGCCAGCAGCCAAGAGCTCGGGACTAGCGGGAGTAATGAGCAGTTCTTC.

The gene calls are TRBV6-6 and TRBJ2-7; D is unclear. CDR1 and CDR2 (germline): MNHNY, SVGAGI (reference sequence). The V end lost 2 bases, the J end lost 7 bases, and 18 bases lay between the germline ends. This CDR3 spans 15 amino acids. CDR3 nucleotide sequence: TGTGCCAGCAGTTACGTGGCCGTCGGGCGACATGAGCAGTACTTC. This sequence encodes CASSYVAVGRHEQYF.

This chain links TRBV29-1 with TRBJ2-2; D uncertain. Trimming shortened V by 0 bases and J by 6 bases, and 11 bases separated the two germline ends. CDR1 SQVTM and CDR2 ANQGSEA come from the germline V gene. The CDR3 contains 14 residues. This CDR3 is CSVEDRTVPGELFF. The CDR3 DNA sequence: TGCAGCGTTGAAGATCGTACGGTCCCCGGGGAGCTGTTTTTT.